These 5 T cell receptor beta chains were all obtained from the same sample, sequenced in a study of regulatory T cells in long-lasting Graves disease. HTBI primers from iRepertoire and Arm-PCR of CDR3 regions yielded the TCR beta libraries. Using its own MiXCR run on the multiplex PCR reads, TCRdb lists one record per CDR3 protein. The sample carries around 300,000 distinct CDR3 sequences, roughly 21% recorded once. Time point indicated: persistent/refractory GD, antithyroid drugs over 5 years with positive TRAb. Researchers made the TCR library from RNA that was extracted from PBMCs. The sample in question was peripheral blood mononuclear cells (PBMCs), obtained when the disease was refractory, from a patient treated with antithyroid drugs. The origin of the receptors is a female donor with Graves disease.

The chain combines TRBV4-3 with TRBJ1-1, with D perhaps matching TRBD1 (5 bases). V lost 3 bases and J lost 6, with 17 bases in between. The CDR3 totals 15 residues. Per germline, CDR1 LGHNA and CDR2 YSLEER. CDR3 DNA sequence: TGCGCCAGCAGCCACCCACATCAGGGAATCGCTGAAGCTTTCTTT. Its translation is CASSHPHQGIAEAFF.

This clonotype was seen more than once but under ten times. V and J are TRBV20-1 and TRBJ1-5, with D unclear. V lost 4 bases to trimming and J lost 4 bases, with 8 bases between them. Germline lookup yields CDR1 DFQATT and CDR2 SNEGSKA (reference sequence). This CDR3 has 12 amino acids. The CDR3 bases are TGCAGTGCTAAGAGGCCTAATCAGCCCCAGCATTTT. Its translation is CSAKRPNQPQHF.

This clonotype appeared a few times. V and J are TRBV29-1 and TRBJ2-6; D tentatively fits TRBD1 or TRBD2 (6 bases each). The V gene's germline CDR1 is SQVTM and CDR2 ANQGSEA. CDR3 length equals 17 residues. V was trimmed by 4 bases and J by 1 base, leaving 17 bases between them. The CDR3 protein is CSVVGRQGRSGANVLTF. In DNA, the CDR3 is TGCAGCGTTGTTGGGCGCCAGGGGAGGTCTGGGGCCAACGTCCTGACTTTC.

This clonotype was counted a single time. A much larger clone lies a single base off, so this may be a read error. The chain couples TRBV6-1 to TRBJ2-7; D call uncertain. Germline CDR1 MNHNS, CDR2 SASEGT. The V gene lost 7 bases and the J gene lost 2 bases, with 18 bases spanning the gap. The CDR3 is made up of 15 amino acids. CDR3: CASNIPYGSAYEQYF. CDR3 DNA sequence: TGTGCCAGCAATATCCCCTACGGGTCCGCCTACGAGCAGTACTTC.

This clonotype has a handful of counts. This may be a read error, as it is one base from a much larger clone. The CDR3 loop is CASSGRGGELLF. DNA of the CDR3: TGTGCCAGCAGTGGTCGAGGCGGGGAGCTGCTTTTT. The V and J genes are TRBV2 and TRBJ2-2; a weak D match, TRBD2 (6 bases). This CDR3 is built from 12 residues. The V gene's germline CDR1 is SNHLY and CDR2 FYNNEI.